This T cell receptor (beta chain) was found in a study of shared clonotypes between healthy human individuals. Study-wide points: Clonotypes shared by all four donors outscored non-shared clonotypes in generation probability.

Looked up from germline, CDR1 is MNHEY and CDR2 is SVGAGI. V dropped 2 bases and J dropped 2 bases, with 13 bases sitting between them. The CDR3 length is 15 residues. Clones were sequenced by immunoSEQ multiplex PCR, and TCRdb holds only the in-frame ones, with some missing. The table shows a few million clones, with 85% to 95% occurring only once. Donors were Caucasian adults residing in Nashville, Tennessee, USA. A note on this clone: Antigen unknown.

V and J are TRBV6-5 and TRBJ2-7; D uncertain. The clonotype was recovered from a man younger than 35 in good health. Some clones in this sample may be carry-over from other donors' samples. Sequencing was carried out using naive CD4+ T cells from PBMCs. Subset given: CD45RA+ positively selected. This CDR3 is CASSYGPRRPYEQYF. Written as DNA, the CDR3 is TGTGCCAGCAGTTACGGGCCCCGAAGGCCCTACGAGCAGTACTTC.